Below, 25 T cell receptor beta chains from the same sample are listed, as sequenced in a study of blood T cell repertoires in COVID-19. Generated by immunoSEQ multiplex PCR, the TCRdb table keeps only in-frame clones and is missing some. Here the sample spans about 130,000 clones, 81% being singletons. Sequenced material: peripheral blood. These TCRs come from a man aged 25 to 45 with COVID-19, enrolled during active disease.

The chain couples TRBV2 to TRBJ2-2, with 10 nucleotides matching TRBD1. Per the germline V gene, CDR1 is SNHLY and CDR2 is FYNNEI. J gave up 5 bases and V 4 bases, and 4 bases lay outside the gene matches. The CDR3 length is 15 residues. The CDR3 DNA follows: TGTGCCAGCAGTGGGGACAGGGGTAAAACCGGGGAGCTGTTTTTT. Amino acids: CASSGDRGKTGELFF.

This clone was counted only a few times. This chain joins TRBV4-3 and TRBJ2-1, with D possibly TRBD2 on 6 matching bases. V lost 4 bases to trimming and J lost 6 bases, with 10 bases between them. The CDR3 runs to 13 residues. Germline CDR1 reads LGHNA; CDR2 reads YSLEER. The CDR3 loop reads CASSLTSSNEQFF. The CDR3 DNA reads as TGCGCCAGCAGCCTGACTAGTTCCAATGAGCAGTTCTTC.

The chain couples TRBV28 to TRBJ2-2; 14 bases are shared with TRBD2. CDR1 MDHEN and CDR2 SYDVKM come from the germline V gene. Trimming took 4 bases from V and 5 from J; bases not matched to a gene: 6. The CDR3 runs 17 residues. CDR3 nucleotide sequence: TGTGCCAGCAGTTCCAGACTAGCGGGAGGGCCAACCGGGGAGCTGTTTTTT. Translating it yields CASSSRLAGGPTGELFF.

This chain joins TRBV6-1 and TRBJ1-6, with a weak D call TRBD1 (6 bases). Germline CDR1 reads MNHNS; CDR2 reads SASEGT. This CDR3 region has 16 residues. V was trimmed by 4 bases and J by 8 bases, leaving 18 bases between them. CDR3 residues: CASSALGQGWDSPLHF. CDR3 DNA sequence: TGTGCCAGCAGTGCTTTAGGTCAGGGGTGGGATTCACCCCTCCACTTT.

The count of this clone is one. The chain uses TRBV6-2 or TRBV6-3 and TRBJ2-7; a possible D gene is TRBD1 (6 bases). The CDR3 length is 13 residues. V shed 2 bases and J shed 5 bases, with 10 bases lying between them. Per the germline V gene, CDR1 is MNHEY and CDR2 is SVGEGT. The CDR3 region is CASSYPAGDEQYF. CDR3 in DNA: TGTGCCAGCAGTTACCCGGCAGGGGACGAGCAGTACTTC.

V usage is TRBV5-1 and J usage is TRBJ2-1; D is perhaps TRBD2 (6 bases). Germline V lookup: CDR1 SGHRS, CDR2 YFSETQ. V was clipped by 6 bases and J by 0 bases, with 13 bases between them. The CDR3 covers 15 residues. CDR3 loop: CASNPSGSSYNEQFF. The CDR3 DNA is TGCGCCAGCAACCCCTCCGGGAGCTCCTACAATGAGCAGTTCTTC.

The CDR3 DNA reads as TGTGCCAGCAGCAAAGCGGCCTCCCAGGGGGCGATTCACTATGGCTACACCTTC. Translated, it gives CASSKAASQGAIHYGYTF. The chain recombines TRBV21-1 with TRBJ1-2; the table's D call of TRBD1 was not tested on the DNA. TRBV21-1 is shown as a pseudogene. The CDR3 spans 18 residues.

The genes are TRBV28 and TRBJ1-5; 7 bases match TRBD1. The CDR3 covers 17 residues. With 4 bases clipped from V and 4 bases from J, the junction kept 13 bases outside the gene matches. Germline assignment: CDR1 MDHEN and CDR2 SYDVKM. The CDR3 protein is CASSSLTGDLWNQPQHF. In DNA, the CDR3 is TGTGCCAGCAGTTCCCTTACAGGGGATTTGTGGAATCAGCCCCAGCATTTT.

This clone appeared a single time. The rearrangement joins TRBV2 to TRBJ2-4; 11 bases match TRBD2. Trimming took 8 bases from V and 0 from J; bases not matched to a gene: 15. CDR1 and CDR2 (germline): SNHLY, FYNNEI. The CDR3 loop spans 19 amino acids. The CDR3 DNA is TGTGCCAGCGGGTGGCTAGCGGGGGGTCTTACTATAGCCAAAAACATTCAGTACTTC. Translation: CASGWLAGGLTIAKNIQYF.

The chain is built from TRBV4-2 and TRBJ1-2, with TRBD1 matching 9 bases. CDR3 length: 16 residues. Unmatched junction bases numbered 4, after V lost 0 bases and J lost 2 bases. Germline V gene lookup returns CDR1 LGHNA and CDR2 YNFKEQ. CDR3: CASSQETTGGNYGYTF. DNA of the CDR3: TGTGCCAGCAGCCAAGAAACTACAGGGGGCAACTATGGCTACACCTTC.

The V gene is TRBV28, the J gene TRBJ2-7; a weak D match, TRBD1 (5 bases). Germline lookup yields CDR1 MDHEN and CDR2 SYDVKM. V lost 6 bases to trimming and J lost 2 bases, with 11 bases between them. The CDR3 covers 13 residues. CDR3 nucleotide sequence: TGTGCCAGCAGCCGGACAAGTCCCTACGAGCAGTACTTC. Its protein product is CASSRTSPYEQYF.

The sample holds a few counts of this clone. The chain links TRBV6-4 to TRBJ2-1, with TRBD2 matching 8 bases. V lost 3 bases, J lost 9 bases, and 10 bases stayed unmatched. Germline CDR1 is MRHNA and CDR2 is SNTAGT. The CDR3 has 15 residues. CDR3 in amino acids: CASSDGAGGGTEQFF. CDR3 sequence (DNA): TGTGCCAGCAGTGATGGGGCGGGGGGTGGAACTGAGCAGTTCTTC.

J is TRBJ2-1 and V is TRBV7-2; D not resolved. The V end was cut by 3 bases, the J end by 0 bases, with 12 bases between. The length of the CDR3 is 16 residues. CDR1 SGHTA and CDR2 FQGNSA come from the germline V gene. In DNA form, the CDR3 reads TGTGCCAGCAGCTTCCCACCGTATAGCTCCTACAATGAGCAGTTCTTC. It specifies CASSFPPYSSYNEQFF. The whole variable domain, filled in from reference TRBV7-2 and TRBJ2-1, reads GAGVSQSPSNKVTEKGKDVELRCDPISGHTALYWYRQSLGQGLEFLIYFQGNSAPDKSGLPSDRFSAERTGGSVSTLTIQRTQQEDSAVYLCASSFPPYSSYNEQFFGPGTRLTVL.

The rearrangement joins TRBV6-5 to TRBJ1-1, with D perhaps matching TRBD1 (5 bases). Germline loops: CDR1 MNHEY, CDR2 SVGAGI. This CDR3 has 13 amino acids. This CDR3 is CVGRQKKNTEAFF. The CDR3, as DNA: TGTGTCGGAAGACAGAAAAAGAACACTGAAGCTTTCTTT.

CDR3 in amino acids: CASSLTSGRGETQYF. The CDR3 DNA reads as TGTGCCAGCAGCTTGACTAGCGGGAGGGGGGAGACCCAGTACTTC. V and J are TRBV11-3 and TRBJ2-5, with 14 bases aligning to TRBD2. J gave up 5 bases and V 3 bases, and 2 bases lay outside the gene matches. The CDR3 consists of 15 residues. Looked up from germline, CDR1 is SGHNT and CDR2 is YENEEA.

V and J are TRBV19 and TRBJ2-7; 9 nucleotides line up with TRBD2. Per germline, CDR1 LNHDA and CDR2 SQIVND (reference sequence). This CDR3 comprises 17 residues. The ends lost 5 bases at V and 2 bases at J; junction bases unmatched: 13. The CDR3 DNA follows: TGTGCCAGTAGTCCCTTAACCGGGACTAGCCGTACCTACGAGCAGTACTTC. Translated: CASSPLTGTSRTYEQYF.

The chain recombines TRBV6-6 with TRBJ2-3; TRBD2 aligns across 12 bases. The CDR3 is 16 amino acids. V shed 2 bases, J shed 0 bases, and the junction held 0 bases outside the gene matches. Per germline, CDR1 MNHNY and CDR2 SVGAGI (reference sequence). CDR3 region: CASSYLAGGSTDTQYF. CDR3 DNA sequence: TGTGCCAGCAGTTACCTAGCGGGAGGGAGCACAGATACGCAGTATTTT.

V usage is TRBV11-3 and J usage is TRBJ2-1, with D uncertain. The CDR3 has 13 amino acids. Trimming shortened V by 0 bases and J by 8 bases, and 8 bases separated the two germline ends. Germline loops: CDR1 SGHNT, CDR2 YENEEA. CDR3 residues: CASSLDGRDEQFF. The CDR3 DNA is TGTGCCAGCAGCTTAGATGGCCGGGATGAGCAGTTCTTC.

The CDR3 region has the DNA TGTGCCAGTAGGGGACAGGGGGCGTCCAATTCACCCCTCCACTTT. Translating gives CASRGQGASNSPLHF. The V call is TRBV19, the J call TRBJ1-6; 12 nucleotides line up with TRBD1. With V trimmed by 6 bases and J by 7 bases, 4 bases remained unmatched. Germline CDR1 reads LNHDA; CDR2 reads SQIVND (reference sequence). CDR3 length: 15 residues.

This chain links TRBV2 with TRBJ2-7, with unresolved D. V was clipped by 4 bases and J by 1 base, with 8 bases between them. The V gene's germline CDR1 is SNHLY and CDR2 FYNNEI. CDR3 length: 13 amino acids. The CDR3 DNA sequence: TGTGCCAGCAGTGGAGGTTTATCCTACGAGCAGTACTTC. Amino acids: CASSGGLSYEQYF.

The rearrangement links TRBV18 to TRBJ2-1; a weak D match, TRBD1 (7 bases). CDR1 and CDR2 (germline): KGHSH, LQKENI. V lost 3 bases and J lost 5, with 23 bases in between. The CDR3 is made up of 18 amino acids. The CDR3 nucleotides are TGTGCCAGCTCACCGCCTAAAAGACAGGGAGGAATCCACAATGAGCAGTTCTTC. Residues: CASSPPKRQGGIHNEQFF.

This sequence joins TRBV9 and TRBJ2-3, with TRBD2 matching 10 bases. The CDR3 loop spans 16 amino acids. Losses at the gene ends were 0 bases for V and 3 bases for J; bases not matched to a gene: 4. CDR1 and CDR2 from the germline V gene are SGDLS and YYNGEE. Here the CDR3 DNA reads TGTGCCAGCAGCGTAGAGGCTAGCGGGAGAACAGATACGCAGTATTTT. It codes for CASSVEASGRTDTQYF.

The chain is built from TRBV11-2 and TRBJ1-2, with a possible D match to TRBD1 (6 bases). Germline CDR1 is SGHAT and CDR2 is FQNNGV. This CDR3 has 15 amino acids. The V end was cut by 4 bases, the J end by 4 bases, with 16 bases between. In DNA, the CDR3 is TGTGCCAGCAGCTCACAGGGCCCCCGCCTCTATGGCTACACCTTC. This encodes CASSSQGPRLYGYTF.

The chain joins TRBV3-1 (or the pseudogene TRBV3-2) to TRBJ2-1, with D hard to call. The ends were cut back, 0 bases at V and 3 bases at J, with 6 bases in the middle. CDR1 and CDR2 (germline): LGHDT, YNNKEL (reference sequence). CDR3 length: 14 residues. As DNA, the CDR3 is TGTGCCAGCAGCCAAGATTTCGGCTACAATGAGCAGTTCTTC. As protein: CASSQDFGYNEQFF.

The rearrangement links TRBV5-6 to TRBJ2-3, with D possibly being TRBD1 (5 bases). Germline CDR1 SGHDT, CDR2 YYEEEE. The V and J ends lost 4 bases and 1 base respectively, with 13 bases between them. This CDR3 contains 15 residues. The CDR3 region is CASSLGVVGTDTQYF. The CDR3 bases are TGTGCCAGCAGCCTAGGGGTAGTAGGCACAGATACGCAGTATTTT.